This TCR beta chain was observed in a study of blood T cell repertoires in COVID-19. Study details: COVID-19 samples collected from the United States, Italy and Spain covered acute and convalescent phases. From T cells, B-cell-depleted T cells, or PBMCs came the material, which was cDNA or gDNA.

In germline, CDR1 is LNHDA, CDR2 SQIVND (reference sequence). The CDR3 has 13 residues. V gave up 6 bases and J gave up 4 bases; unmatched junction bases: 3. Authors' methods: The authors estimated nucleated cell counts from reference gene primer amplification. Measured with immunoSEQ multiplex PCR; TCRdb has only the in-frame clones, and not every one. V, J and clone size reflect that table, while D and trimming were determined from the DNA. The data show fewer than 250,000 clones, 70% to 90% seen once. The rearrangement links TRBV19 to TRBJ1-5; TRBD1 agrees at 7 bases. This sequence was found in a man between 35 and 55 years old with acute or convalescent COVID-19. Sequenced: peripheral blood. DNA for the CDR3: TGTGCCAGTAGCCAACAGGGGAATCAGCCCCAGCATTTT. Translation: CASSQQGNQPQHF. Using reference TRBV19 and TRBJ1-5 for the parts outside the CDR3, the full variable domain is DGGITQSPKYLFRKEGQNVTLSCEQNLNHDAMYWYRQDPGQGLRLIYYSQIVNDFQKGDIAEGYSVSREKKESFPLTVTSAQKNPTAFYLCASSQQGNQPQHFGDGTRLSIL.